What follows are 18 T cell receptor beta chains derived from one specimen sequenced in a study of T-cell memory formation after mild COVID-19. MiXCR, applied by TCRdb to the 5' RACE reads, yields one record per CDR3 protein. The sample contains 30,000 to 50,000 distinct CDR3 sequences, approximately 6.5% of which appear only once. The sample consisted of PBMCs or a T cell subset sorted from them (not recorded which). These receptors all stem from an adult who had mild COVID-19 (a few samples of this study predate the infection). Cell type and time point are not known.

The J gene is TRBJ1-1, the V gene TRBV7-2, with D possibly TRBD1 on 5 matching bases. The CDR3 runs 12 residues. CDR1 SGHTA and CDR2 FQGNSA come from the germline V gene. The ends were cut back, 6 bases at V and 6 bases at J, with 11 bases in the middle. The CDR3 coding sequence is TGTGCCAGCAGTTACAGGATTCCTGAAGCTTTCTTT. Translation gives CASSYRIPEAFF.

The gene calls are TRBV19 and TRBJ1-1, with D unclear. V shed 3 bases and J shed 1 base, with 6 bases lying between them. The germline gives CDR1 LNHDA, CDR2 SQIVND (reference sequence). The CDR3 extends over 13 amino acids. The CDR3 loop is CASSIWQNTEAFF. The CDR3 nucleotides are TGTGCCAGTAGTATTTGGCAGAACACTGAAGCTTTCTTT.

The V call is TRBV19, the J call TRBJ2-7; 10 bases map to TRBD1. V lost 3 bases to trimming and J lost 3 bases; unmatched junction nucleotides: 5. The length of the CDR3 is 15 residues. Germline assignment: CDR1 LNHDA and CDR2 SQIVND (reference sequence). CDR3 loop: CASSMPGQGSYEQYF. DNA for the CDR3: TGTGCCAGTAGTATGCCGGGACAGGGGAGCTACGAGCAGTACTTC.

Many counts were recorded for this clonotype. V is TRBV5-5 and J is TRBJ1-2; maybe TRBD1 (5 bases). This CDR3 comprises 16 residues. V shed 4 bases and J shed 7 bases, with 23 bases lying between them. Germline V gene sequence: CDR1 SGHKS, CDR2 YYEKEE (reference sequence). CDR3 coding DNA: TGTGCCAGCAGCCCGGGGATGGGACGGCGCGAGAGTGGCTACACCTTC. Its protein is CASSPGMGRRESGYTF.

The chain employs TRBV20-1 and TRBJ2-7; tentative D call: TRBD2 (6 bases). This CDR3 has 17 residues. V gave up 0 bases and J gave up 0 bases, with 18 bases separating them. CDR1 and CDR2 from the germline V gene are DFQATT and SNEGSKA (reference sequence). The CDR3 bases are TGCAGTGCTAGAGACGTCGCTCCTAGCGCCCGCTCCTACGAGCAGTACTTC. It encodes CSARDVAPSARSYEQYF.

This clonotype appeared a few times. The V and J genes are TRBV19 and TRBJ2-1, with 9 bases aligning to TRBD2. CDR1 and CDR2 (germline): LNHDA, SQIVND (reference sequence). CDR3 size: 17 residues. Trimming took 1 base from V and 8 from J; bases not matched to a gene: 12. CDR3 region: CASSIGPGLALSDEQFF. CDR3 sequence (DNA): TGTGCCAGTAGTATAGGCCCGGGACTAGCATTATCCGATGAGCAGTTCTTC. Based on the CDR3 plus reference TRBV19 and TRBJ2-1, the full variable domain is DGGITQSPKYLFRKEGQNVTLSCEQNLNHDAMYWYRQDPGQGLRLIYYSQIVNDFQKGDIAEGYSVSREKKESFPLTVTSAQKNPTAFYLCASSIGPGLALSDEQFFGPGTRLTVL.

This clonotype was recorded at least ten times. This CDR3 is CASSLVGTGGEANQPQHF. In nucleotides, the CDR3 is TGTGCCAGCAGCTTAGTGGGGACAGGGGGAGAGGCCAATCAGCCCCAGCATTTT. The J gene is TRBJ1-5, the V gene TRBV7-6, with 11 bases lining up with TRBD1. J gave up 3 bases and V 1 base, and 8 bases lay outside the gene matches. The CDR3 spans 18 residues. Germline V lookup: CDR1 SGHVS, CDR2 FNYEAQ.

The gene calls are TRBV5-4 and TRBJ2-1, with TRBD2 identical over 13 bases. Germline CDR1 and CDR2: SGHNT and YYREEE (reference sequence). Losses at the gene ends were 4 bases for V and 2 bases for J; bases not matched to a gene: 3. The CDR3 contains 16 residues. CDR3 loop: CASSIGTSGAYNEQFF. In DNA, the CDR3 is TGTGCCAGCAGCATCGGGACTAGCGGGGCCTACAATGAGCAGTTCTTC.

The J gene is TRBJ1-2, the V gene TRBV3-1, with D possibly TRBD1 on 6 matching bases. The CDR3 length is 14 residues. Trimming removed 4 bases at V and 4 bases at J, with 13 bases between. CDR1 LGHDT and CDR2 YNNKEL come from the germline V gene (reference sequence). CDR3: CASSPLGGAYGYTF. The CDR3 coding sequence is TGTGCCAGCAGCCCCTTAGGGGGGGCCTATGGCTACACCTTC.

This clonotype was picked up a small number of times. This chain joins TRBV5-4 and TRBJ1-6, with D perhaps matching TRBD1 (5 bases). The CDR3 extends over 13 amino acids. Per the germline V gene, CDR1 is SGHNT and CDR2 is YYREEE (reference sequence). V was cut by 0 bases and J by 9 bases, with 7 bases left in between. CDR3 protein: CASSLAGVSPLHF. CDR3 nucleotide sequence: TGTGCCAGCAGCTTGGCGGGGGTTTCACCCCTCCACTTT.

V gene TRBV19 combines with J gene TRBJ1-5, with TRBD1 as a possible D gene (6 bases). Trimming shortened V by 5 bases and J by 7 bases, and 12 bases separated the two germline ends. The CDR3 is 13 amino acids. In germline, CDR1 is LNHDA, CDR2 SQIVND (reference sequence). The CDR3: CASSDRQGQPQHF. DNA for the CDR3: TGTGCCAGTAGTGACAGGCAAGGCCAGCCCCAGCATTTT.

This clonotype was recorded at least ten times. This chain uses TRBV7-9 with TRBJ1-2; TRBD1 might be the D (5 bases). There are 14 residues in the CDR3. Germline V gene lookup returns CDR1 SEHNR and CDR2 FQNEAQ (reference sequence). V lost 4 bases and J 3 bases, leaving 12 bases between the germline ends. The CDR3 DNA is TGTGCCAGCAGCTCGACGGGGGAGTACTATGGCTACACCTTC. Encoded protein: CASSSTGEYYGYTF.

This clonotype was seen a handful of times. The V and J genes are TRBV24-1 and TRBJ2-1, with 11 bases aligning to TRBD2. CDR1 is KGHDR and CDR2 is SFDVKD in the germline V gene. The V gene end was trimmed by 1 base and the J gene end by 10 bases; junction bases not matched to a gene: 8. The CDR3 is made up of 16 amino acids. The CDR3, as DNA: TGTGCCACCAGTGATTTTCTAGCGGGGGGTTTAGGAGAGCAGTTCTTC. Translated: CATSDFLAGGLGEQFF.

V is TRBV2 and J is TRBJ1-1, with unresolved D. The CDR3 spans 11 residues. V lost 3 bases and J 6 bases, leaving 5 bases between the germline ends. Germline-derived CDR1 and CDR2 are SNHLY and FYNNEI. The CDR3 coding sequence is TGTGCCAGCAGTGAGAGCGCTGAAGCTTTCTTT. This codes for CASSESAEAFF. The whole variable domain, remainder taken from reference TRBV2 and TRBJ1-1, is EPEVTQTPSHQVTQMGQEVILRCVPISNHLYFYWYRQILGQKVEFLVSFYNNEISEKSEIFDDQFSVERPDGSNFTLKIRSTKLEDSAMYFCASSESAEAFFGQGTRLTVV.

Comment on this clonotype: One end of the junction varies from germline; a read error may be responsible. The rearrangement links TRBV20-1 to TRBJ2-7; possible D gene TRBD2, 6 bases. CDR1 and CDR2 (germline): DFQATT, SNEGSKA (reference sequence). The CDR3 loop spans 12 amino acids. The CDR3 sequence: CSVAGPSHEQYF. The CDR3 DNA sequence: TGCAGTGTCGCGGGACCCTCCCACGAGCAGTACTTC.

This clonotype was counted at least ten times. The chain carries TRBV7-3 and TRBJ2-1; no definite D call. Trimming stripped 2 bases from V and 6 bases from J, with 8 bases between. CDR3 length: 13 amino acids. CDR1 and CDR2 (germline): SGHTA, FQGTGA. The CDR3 protein is CASSLSLSNEQFF. The CDR3 coding sequence is TGTGCCAGCAGCTTATCATTAAGCAATGAGCAGTTCTTC.

Ten or more counts support this clonotype. V gene TRBV18 combines with J gene TRBJ2-5; possibly TRBD2 for D (5 bases). The CDR3 has 15 amino acids. Trimming pared 0 bases from V and 1 base from J, leaving 9 bases between. Germline V gives CDR1 KGHSH, CDR2 LQKENI. Here the CDR3 reads CASSPPMGSQETQYF. The CDR3 coding sequence is TGTGCCAGCTCACCACCGATGGGGAGCCAAGAGACCCAGTACTTC.

J is TRBJ2-3 and V is TRBV23-1; D is unclear. TRBV23-1 is filed as an ORF, its function uncertain. V gave up 4 bases and J gave up 4 bases, with 15 bases separating them. CDR3 length: 15 residues. The CDR3 loop is CASSRGVGEADTQYF. CDR3 sequence (DNA): TGCGCCAGCAGTCGAGGAGTGGGTGAAGCAGATACGCAGTATTTT.